This paragraph covers one T cell receptor beta chain sequence. What it binds is not known. Relative to the germline gene, one junction end is altered; a read error may explain this. TCRdb fed the 5' RACE reads into MiXCR, producing one record per CDR3 protein. The profile shows about 40,000 distinct CDR3 sequences, 22% of them singletons. Germline CDR1 DFQATT, CDR2 SNEGSKA (reference sequence). CDR3 length equals 12 residues. Tregs were sorted as CD4+CD25+CD127-/low cells. Regarding the study as a whole: In terms of TCR gene usage, tumor memory CD4+ T cells clustered together with blood and lymph node memory CD4+ cells, as well as with lymph node naive CD4+ cells.

Sequenced sample: Tregs sorted from a lymph node. The TCR comes from a female donor with breast cancer. The J gene is TRBJ2-1, the V gene TRBV20-1, with D perhaps matching TRBD1 or TRBD2 (5 bases each). CDR3: CRASQPRDEQFF. The CDR3 DNA follows: TGCAGAGCTAGCCAACCCAGGGATGAGCAGTTCTTC.